The rows below give T cell receptor beta chains drawn from one sample of a study of T cell responses to AZD1222 COVID-19 vaccine. Sequencing used immunoSEQ multiplex PCR; TCRdb keeps in-frame clones, though not all of them. The profile shows 80,000 or so clones, over 80% of them singletons. The sequencing used peripheral blood, collected on day 0 of AZD1222 vaccination. Every receptor here comes from an adult in good health. The CDR3 runs from the conserved cysteine through the conserved F or W. D genes are given only for firm matches. Not all rows give a size; the values are once, few, many and, for expanded clones, a class.

D gene: NA
V gene: TRBV21-1
J gene: TRBJ2-7
clone size: NA
CDR3 DNA: TGTGCCAGCAGTGTTTATGGGACAGGGGTCACCTACGAGCAGTACTTC
CDR3 protein: CASSVYGTGVTYEQYF

D gene: NA
V gene: TRBV13
J gene: TRBJ1-5
clone size: NA
CDR3 DNA: TGTGCCAGCAGCTTCCAGGGCCACAGCGATCAGCCCCAGCATTTT
CDR3 protein: CASSFQGHSDQPQHF

D gene: NA
V gene: TRBV7-2
J gene: TRBJ1-1
clone size: many
CDR3 DNA: TGTGCCAGCAGCATAGGACAGAACCCTGAAGCTTTCTTT
CDR3 protein: CASSIGQNPEAFF

D gene: NA
V gene: TRBV3-1/TRBV3-2
J gene: TRBJ2-1
clone size: NA
CDR3 DNA: TGTGCCAGCAGCCAAGAAACCGACGCGGAGAGCTCCTACAATGAGCAGTTCTTC
CDR3 protein: CASSQETDAESSYNEQFF

D gene: NA
V gene: TRBV18
J gene: TRBJ1-2
clone size: NA
CDR3 DNA: TGTGCCAGCTCACCAGCGACAGTAAATGGCTACACCTTC
CDR3 protein: CASSPATVNGYTF

D gene: TRBD1
V gene: TRBV14
J gene: TRBJ2-7
clone size: NA
CDR3 DNA: TGTGCCAGCAGCCAATACGACAGGGTAATGAACGAGCAGTACTTC
CDR3 protein: CASSQYDRVMNEQYF

D gene: NA
V gene: TRBV7-9
J gene: TRBJ1-6
clone size: NA
CDR3 DNA: TGTGCCAGCAGCTTTGAAGGTCCAGTCGAGTCCCTCCACTTT
CDR3 protein: CASSFEGPVESLHF

D gene: NA
V gene: TRBV2
J gene: TRBJ1-1
clone size: NA
CDR3 DNA: TGTGCCAGCAGTGACACGGTCAGAGCTGAAGCTTTCTTT
CDR3 protein: CASSDTVRAEAFF

D gene: TRBD2
V gene: TRBV6-5
J gene: TRBJ2-7
clone size: NA
CDR3 DNA: TGTGCCAGCAGTCCCAGCGGGATCGGGAACGAGCAGTACTTC
CDR3 protein: CASSPSGIGNEQYF

D gene: NA
V gene: TRBV14
J gene: TRBJ2-2
clone size: NA
CDR3 DNA: TGTGCCAGCAGCCAAGATGCCTACACCGGGGAGCTGTTTTTT
CDR3 protein: CASSQDAYTGELFF

D gene: NA
V gene: TRBV5-1
J gene: TRBJ1-1
clone size: once
CDR3 DNA: TGCGCCAGCAGAATTGGGAGAGACACTGAAGCTTTCTTT
CDR3 protein: CASRIGRDTEAFF

D gene: NA
V gene: TRBV7-2
J gene: TRBJ1-2
clone size: NA
CDR3 DNA: TGTGCCAGCAGCTTATACGTACTCGGGACATATGGCTACACCTTC
CDR3 protein: CASSLYVLGTYGYTF

D gene: NA
V gene: TRBV7-9
J gene: TRBJ2-2
clone size: few
CDR3 DNA: TGTGCCAGCAGCCCCCCCGGGCTGAACACCGGGGAGCTGTTTTTT
CDR3 protein: CASSPPGLNTGELFF

D gene: TRBD1
V gene: TRBV6-5
J gene: TRBJ1-2
clone size: NA
CDR3 DNA: TGTGCCAGCAGTTCCCGGACAGGGGGCCGCTATGGCTACACCTTC
CDR3 protein: CASSSRTGGRYGYTF

D gene: NA
V gene: TRBV7-6
J gene: TRBJ2-3
clone size: NA
CDR3 DNA: TGTGCCAGCAGCTTACGGGGCGGCGCAGATACGCAGTATTTT
CDR3 protein: CASSLRGGADTQYF

D gene: NA
V gene: TRBV2
J gene: TRBJ1-1
clone size: NA
CDR3 DNA: TGTGCCAGCACCCGACCAAGGTCCGTGAACACTGAAGCTTTCTTT
CDR3 protein: CASTRPRSVNTEAFF

D gene: NA
V gene: TRBV5-1
J gene: TRBJ2-3
clone size: NA
CDR3 DNA: TGCGCCAGCAGCTTGGCTCCGTTGGGGACGGAGCCTAGCACAGATACGCAGTATTTT
CDR3 protein: CASSLAPLGTEPSTDTQYF

D gene: NA
V gene: TRBV29-1
J gene: TRBJ2-3
clone size: once
CDR3 DNA: TGCAGCGTCTCACCCTCAGGGAGCCGCACAGATACGCAGTATTTT
CDR3 protein: CSVSPSGSRTDTQYF

D gene: NA
V gene: TRBV5-6
J gene: TRBJ2-2
clone size: once
CDR3 DNA: TGTGCCAGCAGCTTGGTCGGTTGGGGGCCGGACACCGGGGAGCTGTTTTTT
CDR3 protein: CASSLVGWGPDTGELFF

D gene: NA
V gene: TRBV3-1/TRBV3-2
J gene: TRBJ2-7
clone size: NA
CDR3 DNA: TGTGCCAGCAGCCAAAGGAGCTCCTACGAGCAGTACTTC
CDR3 protein: CASSQRSSYEQYF

D gene: NA
V gene: TRBV19
J gene: TRBJ2-7
clone size: few
CDR3 DNA: TGTGCCAGTAGTATAACCCCAGCCTACGAGCAGTACTTC
CDR3 protein: CASSITPAYEQYF

D gene: NA
V gene: TRBV27
J gene: TRBJ2-3
clone size: NA
CDR3 DNA: TGTGCCAGCAGCCCCCTGGACCTCATCCTCCCAGATACGCAGTATTTT
CDR3 protein: CASSPLDLILPDTQYF

D gene: NA
V gene: TRBV29-1
J gene: TRBJ2-3
clone size: NA
CDR3 DNA: TGCAGCGTGTACAGTGCGGGCGGTGACACAGATACGCAGTATTTT
CDR3 protein: CSVYSAGGDTDTQYF

D gene: NA
V gene: TRBV5-4
J gene: TRBJ2-1
clone size: NA
CDR3 DNA: TGTGCCAGCAGCTTGGCAGACTCCTACAATGAGCAGTTCTTC
CDR3 protein: CASSLADSYNEQFF

D gene: TRBD2
V gene: TRBV9
J gene: TRBJ2-5
clone size: few
CDR3 DNA: TGTGCCAGCAGCGTAGGTCCTAGCGGGGGACAGTTCGAGACCCAGTACTTC
CDR3 protein: CASSVGPSGGQFETQYF

D gene: NA
V gene: TRBV5-1
J gene: TRBJ1-4
clone size: NA
CDR3 DNA: TGCGCCAGCAGCTTGGGACAGTCTGCAACTAATGAAAAACTGTTTTTT
CDR3 protein: CASSLGQSATNEKLFF

D gene: NA
V gene: TRBV12-5
J gene: TRBJ1-2
clone size: NA
CDR3 DNA: TGTGCTAGTGGTTTGGTACTAGGAAGGGTAGACTATGGCTACACCTTC
CDR3 protein: CASGLVLGRVDYGYTF

D gene: NA
V gene: TRBV5-8
J gene: TRBJ2-1
clone size: NA
CDR3 DNA: TGTGCCAGCAGCTTGCGAGCCTCCGGCAATGAGCAGTTCTTC
CDR3 protein: CASSLRASGNEQFF

D gene: TRBD2
V gene: TRBV5-4
J gene: TRBJ2-3
clone size: NA
CDR3 DNA: TGTGCCAGCAGCCCCCCTTTGCGGGGGATGGGCACAGATACGCAGTATTTT
CDR3 protein: CASSPPLRGMGTDTQYF

D gene: NA
V gene: TRBV18
J gene: TRBJ1-1
clone size: NA
CDR3 DNA: TGTGCCAGCTCACCGACTCAAGGCCCACAGAGGAACACTGAAGCTTTCTTT
CDR3 protein: CASSPTQGPQRNTEAFF

D gene: NA
V gene: TRBV15
J gene: TRBJ1-2
clone size: few
CDR3 DNA: TGTGCCACCAGCAGAGATGGGAGCAGGGGAGAGGGCTACACCTTC
CDR3 protein: CATSRDGSRGEGYTF

D gene: NA
V gene: TRBV27
J gene: TRBJ1-2
clone size: few
CDR3 DNA: TGTGCCAGCAGCCAAGCAGGGGACTATGGCTACACCTTC
CDR3 protein: CASSQAGDYGYTF

D gene: NA
V gene: TRBV6-4
J gene: TRBJ1-5
clone size: NA
CDR3 DNA: TGTGCCAGCAGTGCCAAGGACCCCCTCACAAATCAGCCCCAGCATTTT
CDR3 protein: CASSAKDPLTNQPQHF

D gene: NA
V gene: TRBV7-9
J gene: TRBJ2-7
clone size: NA
CDR3 DNA: TGTGCCAGCAGCCCCCAGGGGCTCGAGCAGTACTTC
CDR3 protein: CASSPQGLEQYF

D gene: NA
V gene: TRBV4-3
J gene: TRBJ1-2
clone size: few
CDR3 DNA: TGCGCCAGCAGCCCGGACCCCGGGGGTAACTATGGCTACACCTTC
CDR3 protein: CASSPDPGGNYGYTF

D gene: NA
V gene: TRBV6-2/TRBV6-3
J gene: TRBJ1-1
clone size: NA
CDR3 DNA: TGTGCCAGCAGTTCCGTCAGGGTCTCTGAAGCTTTCTTT
CDR3 protein: CASSSVRVSEAFF

D gene: NA
V gene: TRBV5-5
J gene: TRBJ2-7
clone size: NA
CDR3 DNA: TGTGCCAGCAGCTTGGATTGGCAGGACTACGAGCAGTACTTC
CDR3 protein: CASSLDWQDYEQYF